The source of this T cell receptor (beta chain) is a study of beta chain features in type 1 diabetes. At the level of the study: In age, gender and cell yields, patients were similar to healthy donors. Notes on the study in general: Still unanswered here is whether HLA type influences TCRB rearrangement.

TCRB transcripts that were expressed got sequenced, as all of the isolated RNA had been reverse transcribed. Method: immunoSEQ multiplex PCR; TCRdb's copy keeps in-frame clones and lacks some. This sample has about 340,000 clones, with around 7.6% found just once. Unmatched junction bases numbered 6, after V lost 5 bases and J lost 0 bases. Germline V lookup: CDR1 SEHNR, CDR2 FQNEAQ (reference sequence). The CDR3 contains 16 residues. The table lists this clone with a few counts. The antigen is undetermined. A CD45RO/CCR7/CD25/CD127/CD95/CD27 panel sorted naive, central memory, regulatory and stem cell-like memory CD4+ cells.

The V and J genes are TRBV7-9 and TRBJ1-4; 7 bases map to TRBD1. This receptor was obtained from a woman aged 18-29 years in good health. The source material was central memory CD4+ T cells from blood. For the CDR3, the DNA is TGTGCCAGCAGCCGGGGAGGGACAGCAACTAATGAAAAACTGTTTTTT. This gives the protein CASSRGGTATNEKLFF.